Below are 20 T cell receptor beta chains sequenced from a single sample in a study of human T cells and chemical hapten exposure. Single cDNA molecules in the library carried unique molecular identifiers attached during preparation. TCRdb called the reads again in MiXCR, with one record for every CDR3 protein. This table has about 120,000 distinct CDR3 sequences, around 8.5% appearing once. The study extracted total RNA from unfractionated whole blood. The sample was whole blood. These receptors all come from a human donor in good health. Some clones in this sample may be carry-over from other donors' samples.

In this sample, this clonotype turned up a few times. J is TRBJ2-1 and V is TRBV7-2; D remains unclear. Trimming removed 3 bases from V and 0 bases from J, with 15 bases in between. The CDR3 spans 17 residues. The germline CDR1 and CDR2 sequences are SGHTA and FQGNSA. CDR3 nucleotides: TGTGCCAGCAGCTTGATTTTGACACAGCTCTCCTACAATGAGCAGTTCTTC. This translates into CASSLILTQLSYNEQFF.

In its sample, this clonotype was seen a few times. The chain uses TRBV4-1 and TRBJ2-7, with D uncertain. Trimming removed 1 base from V and 2 bases from J, with 12 bases in between. Per the germline V gene, CDR1 is MGHRA and CDR2 is YSYEKL. The CDR3 consists of 15 residues. CDR3 sequence reads: CASSQVRQVPYEQYF. The CDR3 DNA reads TGCGCCAGCAGCCAAGTACGCCAGGTACCCTACGAGCAGTACTTC.

This chain joins TRBV11-2 and TRBJ2-3, with a possible D match to TRBD2 (6 bases). Deletions cut 1 base from V and 0 bases from J, with 14 bases between. The CDR3 is 17 residues long. Looked up from germline, CDR1 is SGHAT and CDR2 is FQNNGV. CDR3 amino acids: CASSLGGLASSTDTQYF. In DNA form, the CDR3 reads TGTGCCAGCAGCTTAGGAGGGCTAGCGTCAAGCACAGATACGCAGTATTTT. Full variable domain (outside the CDR3, taken from reference TRBV11-2 and TRBJ2-3): EAGVAQSPRYKIIEKRQSVAFWCNPISGHATLYWYQQILGQGPKLLIQFQNNGVVDDSQLPKDRFSAERLKGVDSTLKIQPAKLEDSAVYLCASSLGGLASSTDTQYFGPGTRLTVL.

The chain is built from TRBV29-1 and TRBJ1-1; no firm D call. This CDR3 has 16 amino acids. V was shortened by 7 bases and J by 5 bases, with 26 bases between the two germline ends. Germline loops: CDR1 SQVTM, CDR2 ANQGSEA. DNA of the CDR3: TGCAGCGCCGTACCAAAACCTGGGAGTCTCGGAACTGAAGCTTTCTTT. It specifies CSAVPKPGSLGTEAFF.

This clonotype was seen more than once but under ten times. V and J are TRBV12-3 or TRBV12-4 and TRBJ2-7, with 8 positions matching TRBD1. V lost 2 bases to trimming and J lost 0 bases; unmatched junction nucleotides: 3. This CDR3 comprises 15 residues. CDR3 protein: CASSLTTGGSYEQYF. The CDR3 bases are TGTGCCAGCAGTTTAACCACAGGGGGCTCCTACGAGCAGTACTTC.

This clonotype occurred many times. The chain has TRBV7-9 and TRBJ1-1, with 7 nucleotides matching TRBD1. Per germline, CDR1 SEHNR and CDR2 FQNEAQ (reference sequence). This CDR3 is built from 15 residues. The trim removed 4 bases at V and 7 bases at J, leaving 12 bases unmatched. CDR3 sequence reads: CASSYLLGQVDEAFF. CDR3 in DNA: TGTGCCAGCAGCTACCTCCTAGGACAGGTTGATGAAGCTTTCTTT.

There are many counts of this clonotype. The chain is built from TRBV7-2 and TRBJ1-1; possibly TRBD1 for D (5 bases). From germline, CDR1 is SGHTA and CDR2 FQGNSA. V was cut by 2 bases and J by 1 base, with 11 bases left in between. This CDR3 contains 15 residues. The chain's CDR3 is CASSLTGTANTEAFF. In nucleotides, the CDR3 is TGTGCCAGCAGCTTAACGGGGACTGCGAACACTGAAGCTTTCTTT.

This clonotype was recorded at least ten times. The chain combines TRBV28 with TRBJ1-4; D unresolved. The CDR3 contains 13 residues. Germline assignment: CDR1 MDHEN and CDR2 SYDVKM. The germline V and J ends were trimmed by 8 bases and 3 bases, with 10 bases remaining between them. This CDR3 reads CASYGVANEKLFF. For the CDR3, the DNA is TGTGCCAGCTATGGGGTGGCTAATGAAAAACTGTTTTTT.

The table lists this clonotype with many counts. The chain combines TRBV7-9 with TRBJ1-1; no definite D call. This CDR3 region has 16 residues. V lost 2 bases, J lost 5 bases, and 18 bases lay in between. Germline V gene lookup returns CDR1 SEHNR and CDR2 FQNEAQ (reference sequence). CDR3 sequence: CASSLPNGFPGTEAFF. The DNA of the CDR3 is TGTGCCAGCAGCTTACCGAACGGGTTTCCTGGGACTGAAGCTTTCTTT.

This clonotype has just a few counts. The rearrangement joins TRBV5-1 to TRBJ2-1, with 11 bases lining up with TRBD1. Germline lookup yields CDR1 SGHRS and CDR2 YFSETQ. Losses at the gene ends were 4 bases for V and 9 bases for J; bases not matched to a gene: 9. This CDR3 has 15 residues. In DNA, the CDR3 is TGCGCCAGCAGCCCCGGACAGGGGGCGAGCTTTGAGCAGTTCTTC. Amino acids: CASSPGQGASFEQFF.

This clonotype appeared many times. The genes are TRBV29-1 and TRBJ2-3; 7 bases match TRBD1. J was trimmed by 4 bases and V by 0 bases; bases with no gene match: 7. CDR1 is SQVTM, CDR2 ANQGSEA, per germline. The CDR3 length is 15 residues. The DNA for the CDR3 is TGCAGCGTTGAAGATCGGGGACAGATCTCAGATACGCAGTATTTT. Its translation: CSVEDRGQISDTQYF.

In this sample, this clonotype turned up many times. The chain employs TRBV7-9 and TRBJ1-4; D is possibly TRBD1 (6 bases). V was trimmed by 1 base and J by 0 bases, leaving 12 bases between them. The CDR3 totals 17 residues. Germline V lookup: CDR1 SEHNR, CDR2 FQNEAQ (reference sequence). CDR3 in amino acids: CASSLDRDTATNEKLFF. CDR3 DNA: TGTGCCAGCAGCTTAGATAGGGACACTGCAACTAATGAAAAACTGTTTTTT.

CDR3 nucleotides: TGTGCCAGCAGCTCCGCCGGGACAGGGGAAGGAGAGACCCAGTACTTC. It specifies CASSSAGTGEGETQYF. V is TRBV7-9 and J is TRBJ2-5; TRBD1 matches 10 bases. From germline, CDR1 is SEHNR and CDR2 FQNEAQ (reference sequence). The CDR3 is 16 amino acids. V lost 4 bases, J lost 4 bases, and 9 bases stayed unmatched.

This clonotype came up a few times. In DNA, the CDR3 is TGTGCCAGCACCGCGGGGACTAGGGTCCACAATGAGCAGTTCTTC. It is translated as CASTAGTRVHNEQFF. The V call is TRBV2, the J call TRBJ2-1; 8 bases are a match to TRBD2. V dropped 7 bases and J dropped 5; count of bases not matched to a gene: 10. Per germline, CDR1 SNHLY and CDR2 FYNNEI. This CDR3 region has 15 residues.

Ten or more counts support this clonotype. The rearrangement uses TRBV6-5 and TRBJ2-7; D uncertain. Germline V gives CDR1 MNHEY, CDR2 SVGAGI. V gave up 0 bases and J gave up 3 bases, with 12 bases separating them. This CDR3 comprises 15 residues. The CDR3 spells CASSYSSSDLYEQYF. CDR3 bases: TGTGCCAGCAGTTACTCTTCCAGCGACCTCTACGAGCAGTACTTC.

The chain links TRBV5-1 to TRBJ2-5, with TRBD1 matching over 8 bases. Losses at the gene ends were 2 bases for V and 1 base for J; bases not matched to a gene: 4. Germline lookup yields CDR1 SGHRS and CDR2 YFSETQ. CDR3 size: 15 residues. The CDR3 bases are TGCGCCAGCAGCTTACTAGGACAGGGCCAAGAGACCCAGTACTTC. This sequence encodes CASSLLGQGQETQYF.

This clonotype turned up a few times. J is TRBJ2-7 and V is TRBV20-1; 8 nucleotides align to TRBD1. V was clipped by 0 bases and J by 0 bases; unmatched bases: 1. In germline, CDR1 is DFQATT, CDR2 SNEGSKA (reference sequence). This CDR3 spans 14 amino acids. The DNA for the CDR3 is TGCAGTGCTAGAGAGGGGACAGGCTCCTACGAGCAGTACTTC. It codes for CSAREGTGSYEQYF.

The CDR3 DNA reads TGTGCCAGCAGCGGACTAGCGGGGGCCAATGAGCAGTTCTTC. Protein sequence: CASSGLAGANEQFF. The rearrangement links TRBV12-3 or TRBV12-4 to TRBJ2-1, with 13 nucleotides matching TRBD2. The CDR3 runs 14 residues. The ends lost 6 bases at V and 6 bases at J; junction bases unmatched: 2.

CDR3 in amino acids: CASTLGTGINQPQHF. CDR3 coding DNA: TGTGCCAGTACTCTAGGGACAGGGATCAATCAGCCCCAGCATTTT. The chain is built from TRBV19 and TRBJ1-5, with 9 bases that match TRBD1. Germline V lookup: CDR1 LNHDA, CDR2 SQIVND (reference sequence). The CDR3 extends over 15 amino acids. The V gene end was trimmed by 7 bases and the J gene end by 3 bases; junction bases not matched to a gene: 7.

The chain uses TRBV10-3 and TRBJ1-1, with 11 nucleotides matching TRBD1. V dropped 10 bases and J dropped 6; count of bases not matched to a gene: 13. This CDR3 contains 15 residues. Germline-derived CDR1 and CDR2 are ENHRY and SYGVKD. CDR3 sequence (DNA): TGTGCCACGAGCAGGGGACAGGGGGAATCGGCTGAAGCTTTCTTT. Encoded protein: CATSRGQGESAEAFF.